This T cell receptor (beta chain) was sequenced in a study of T cell repertoires in cytomegalovirus infection. Overall study context: A matching HLA type, together with CMV infection, was signaled by public TCR beta signatures. Findings and limits, study-wide: Individuals carrying CMV plus the relevant HLA were identified by cumulative frequency of public TCR beta families. The ex vivo response was dominated by HLA-C-restricted CMV-specific TCR beta clonotypes.

TCRdb redid the calling of the reads with MiXCR, one entry per CDR3 protein. The sample records around 450,000 distinct CDR3 sequences, 11% being singletons. In its sample, this clonotype was seen a few times. Antigen unknown. Germline CDR1 SNHLY, CDR2 FYNNEI. The CDR3 is 12 amino acids. V was shortened by 8 bases and J by 6 bases, with 14 bases between the two germline ends. The origin of this receptor is a human donor in good health (CMV status not recorded). Some clones in this sample may be carry-over from other donors' samples. Sequencing was done on a sample of PBMCs. V and J are TRBV2 and TRBJ2-7, with a tentative D call TRBD2 (6 bases). CDR3: CASPGLPGEQYF. In DNA form, the CDR3 reads TGTGCCAGCCCGGGACTGCCCGGCGAGCAGTACTTC.